This is a list of T cell receptor beta chains from one sample in a study of blood T cell repertoires in COVID-19. Sequenced by immunoSEQ multiplex PCR; TCRdb stores in-frame clones only, minus some. The sample lists 360,000 or so clones, 90% occurring once. The specimen was peripheral blood. The source of these receptors is a man aged 18 to 29 with active or convalescent COVID-19. Each CDR3 is given with its conserved first and last residue. The D gene is left open where the match is weak. A clone size is listed for some rows: how often the clone was seen (once, few, many), or a class if it is expanded.

few	TRBV5-6	TRBJ1-6	-	CASSYTGTKSSPLHF	TGTGCCAGCAGTTATACCGGGACAAAGAGCTCACCCCTCCACTTT
-	TRBV30	TRBJ2-3	-	CAWEGPSGTDTQYF	TGTGCCTGGGAAGGACCGAGCGGTACAGATACGCAGTATTTT
-	TRBV28	TRBJ1-2	-	CASSSVGQGFFGYTF	TGTGCCAGCAGCTCAGTTGGGCAGGGTTTCTTTGGCTACACCTTC
-	TRBV5-1	TRBJ1-5	TRBD1	CASSLEGAPDQPQHF	TGCGCCAGCAGCTTGGAGGGGGCGCCTGATCAGCCCCAGCATTTT
-	TRBV6-6	TRBJ2-7	TRBD1	CASRNTGVAYEQYF	TGTGCCAGCAGGAATACAGGGGTGGCCTACGAGCAGTACTTC
-	TRBV7-9	TRBJ2-3	-	CASSLAAGLADTQYF	TGTGCCAGCAGCTTAGCGGCGGGACTCGCAGATACGCAGTATTTT
-	TRBV6-5	TRBJ1-2	TRBD1	CASKPLTGEIFGYTF	TGTGCCAGCAAACCCTTGACAGGGGAAATCTTTGGCTACACCTTC
-	TRBV30	TRBJ1-2	TRBD1	CAWSVLQGAGGYTF	TGTGCCTGGAGTGTACTACAGGGGGCTGGTGGCTACACCTTC
-	TRBV19	TRBJ1-2	-	CASSPQGTYYGYTF	TGTGCCAGTAGCCCACAGGGTACGTACTATGGCTACACCTTC
-	TRBV7-6	TRBJ2-7	-	CASSPRRQGSLEQYF	TGTGCCAGCAGCCCGAGACGGCAGGGATCCCTCGAGCAGTACTTC
-	TRBV28	TRBJ1-1	-	CASSFKTGRHEAFF	TGTGCCAGCAGTTTCAAAACAGGGAGACATGAAGCTTTCTTT
-	TRBV6-1	TRBJ1-6	TRBD1	CASSEAGRGLNSPLHF	TGTGCCAGCAGTGAAGCGGGTAGGGGGCTCAATTCACCCCTCCACTTT